The entry below gives a single TCR beta chain sequence along with its context. The data were obtained in a study of blood T cell repertoires in COVID-19. Only in-frame clones appear in the TCRdb table, and some are missing; sequencing was by immunoSEQ multiplex PCR. This table holds approximately 200,000 clones, around 88% found once. Sequences were obtained from PBMCs or T cells enriched from blood (not recorded which). This TCR was sampled from a woman in her 30s who had recovered from COVID-19.

The CDR3 DNA follows: TGCGCCAGCAGCCAAGCGGGAGCCAGCAATCAGCCCCAGCATTTT. Residues: CASSQAGASNQPQHF. The V gene is TRBV4-1, the J gene TRBJ1-5; D is unclear. V shed 1 base and J shed 1 base, with 8 bases lying between them. The CDR3 covers 15 residues. Germline CDR1 MGHRA, CDR2 YSYEKL.